This T cell receptor (beta chain) is from a study of T-cell reconstitution after alpha-beta-depleted transplantation in children. General study points: Newly produced T cells mostly accounted for T-cell counts and diversity one year post-transplant. Alpha-beta T cells present about two months after transplant were reported to originate from several hundred expanded graft clones. Day-60 TCRbeta diversity that was high in some patients was derived from surviving recipient T cells and thymic progenitors.

CDR1 and CDR2 (germline): MNHEY, SVGEGT. V trimming: 0 bases; J trimming: 1 base; junction bases outside the gene matches: 26. This CDR3 region has 23 residues. This clonotype appeared many times. Its matching antigen is unknown. Preparation of the TCRbeta library used unique molecular identifiers. Each CDR3 protein gets one entry after TCRdb re-called the PCR reads with MiXCR. The sample lists around 300,000 distinct CDR3 sequences; 7.5% to 9% were seen once. Sequenced here: peripheral blood, sampled 360 days after TCRalphabeta/CD19-depleted stem cell transplant. This receptor was taken from a female patient aged 2-10 years who had a stem cell transplant for Fanconi anemia, so the T cells may come from the graft donor. The genes are TRBV6-2 or TRBV6-3 and TRBJ2-5, with TRBD1 matching 7 bases. The CDR3 is CASSYSHRTHRGVSPAVQETQYF. The CDR3 DNA sequence: TGTGCCAGCAGTTACTCTCACCGCACCCACAGGGGCGTTAGCCCCGCCGTCCAAGAGACCCAGTACTTC.